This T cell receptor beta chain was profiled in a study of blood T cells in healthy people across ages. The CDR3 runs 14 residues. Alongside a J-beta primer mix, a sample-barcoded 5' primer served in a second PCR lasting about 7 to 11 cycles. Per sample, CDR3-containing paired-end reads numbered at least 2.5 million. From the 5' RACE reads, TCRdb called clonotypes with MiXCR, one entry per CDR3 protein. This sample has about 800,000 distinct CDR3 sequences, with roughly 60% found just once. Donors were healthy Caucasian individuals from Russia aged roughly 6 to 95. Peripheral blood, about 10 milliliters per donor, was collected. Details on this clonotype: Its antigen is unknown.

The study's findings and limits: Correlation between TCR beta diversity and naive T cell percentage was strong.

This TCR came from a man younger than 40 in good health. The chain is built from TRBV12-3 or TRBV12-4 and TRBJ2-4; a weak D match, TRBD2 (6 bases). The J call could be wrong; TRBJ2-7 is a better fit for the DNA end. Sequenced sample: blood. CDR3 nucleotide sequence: TGTGCCAGCAGTTTTGCCCAGGGAGGATACGAGCAGTACTTC. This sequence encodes CASSFAQGGYEQYF.